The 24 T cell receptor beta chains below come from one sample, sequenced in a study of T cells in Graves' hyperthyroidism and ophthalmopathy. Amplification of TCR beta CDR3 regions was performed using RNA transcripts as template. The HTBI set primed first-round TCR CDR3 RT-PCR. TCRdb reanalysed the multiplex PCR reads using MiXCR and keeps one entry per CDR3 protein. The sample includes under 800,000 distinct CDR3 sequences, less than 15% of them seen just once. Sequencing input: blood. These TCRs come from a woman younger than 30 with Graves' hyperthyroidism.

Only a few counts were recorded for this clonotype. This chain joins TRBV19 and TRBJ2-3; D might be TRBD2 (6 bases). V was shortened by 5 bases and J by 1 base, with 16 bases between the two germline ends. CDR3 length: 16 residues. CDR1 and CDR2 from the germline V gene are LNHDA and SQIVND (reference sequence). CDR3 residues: CASSPRLGGRTDTQYF. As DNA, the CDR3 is TGTGCCAGTAGTCCCCGCCTGGGGGGACGCACAGATACGCAGTATTTT. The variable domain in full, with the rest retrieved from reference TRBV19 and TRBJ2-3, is DGGITQSPKYLFRKEGQNVTLSCEQNLNHDAMYWYRQDPGQGLRLIYYSQIVNDFQKGDIAEGYSVSREKKESFPLTVTSAQKNPTAFYLCASSPRLGGRTDTQYFGPGTRLTVL.

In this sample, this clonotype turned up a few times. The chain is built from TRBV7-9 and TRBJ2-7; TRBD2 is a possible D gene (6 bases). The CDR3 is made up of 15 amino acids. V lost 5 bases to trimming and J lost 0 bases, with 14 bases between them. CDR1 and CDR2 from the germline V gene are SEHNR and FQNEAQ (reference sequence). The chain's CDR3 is CASSAHSGSSYEQYF. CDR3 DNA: TGTGCCAGCAGCGCGCATAGCGGTAGCTCCTACGAGCAGTACTTC.

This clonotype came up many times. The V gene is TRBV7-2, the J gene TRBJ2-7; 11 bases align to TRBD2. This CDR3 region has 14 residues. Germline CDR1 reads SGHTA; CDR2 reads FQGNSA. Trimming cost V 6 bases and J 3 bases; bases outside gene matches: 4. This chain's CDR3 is CASSLLAGVYEQYF. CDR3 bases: TGTGCCAGCAGTCTACTAGCGGGAGTCTACGAGCAGTACTTC.

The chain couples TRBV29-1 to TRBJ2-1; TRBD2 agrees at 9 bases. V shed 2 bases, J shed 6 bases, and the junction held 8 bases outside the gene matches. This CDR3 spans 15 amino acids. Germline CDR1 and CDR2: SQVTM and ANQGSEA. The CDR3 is CSVESGRTLTNEQFF. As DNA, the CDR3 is TGCAGCGTTGAAAGCGGGAGGACCCTAACCAATGAGCAGTTCTTC.

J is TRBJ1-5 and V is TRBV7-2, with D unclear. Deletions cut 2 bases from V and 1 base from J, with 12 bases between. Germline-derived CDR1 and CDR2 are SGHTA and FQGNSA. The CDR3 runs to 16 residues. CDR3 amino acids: CASSLSSGLSNQPQHF. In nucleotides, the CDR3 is TGTGCCAGCAGCTTATCTTCGGGCCTGAGCAATCAGCCCCAGCATTTT.

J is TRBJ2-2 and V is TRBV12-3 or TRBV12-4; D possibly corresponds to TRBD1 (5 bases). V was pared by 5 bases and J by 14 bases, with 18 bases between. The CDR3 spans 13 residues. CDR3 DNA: TGTGCCAGCAGTACCCGATCCCCAGGGCACCTGTTTTTT. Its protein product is CASSTRSPGHLFF.

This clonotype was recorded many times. CDR3 bases: TGTGCCAGCAGTGGTAGCTTCGGACTAGATGTCGGTGAGCAGTTCTTC. Amino acids: CASSGSFGLDVGEQFF. The chain employs TRBV2 and TRBJ2-1; 7 positions agree with TRBD2. This CDR3 has 16 amino acids. V lost 4 bases, J lost 9 bases, and 15 bases stayed unmatched. Per the germline V gene, CDR1 is SNHLY and CDR2 is FYNNEI.

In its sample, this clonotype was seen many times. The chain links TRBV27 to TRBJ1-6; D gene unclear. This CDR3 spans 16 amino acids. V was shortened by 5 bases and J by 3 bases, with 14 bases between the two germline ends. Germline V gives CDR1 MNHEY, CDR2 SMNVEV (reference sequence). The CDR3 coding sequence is TGTGCCAGCAGTCCCCAGGCGCCTTTCTATAATTCACCCCTCCACTTT. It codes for CASSPQAPFYNSPLHF.

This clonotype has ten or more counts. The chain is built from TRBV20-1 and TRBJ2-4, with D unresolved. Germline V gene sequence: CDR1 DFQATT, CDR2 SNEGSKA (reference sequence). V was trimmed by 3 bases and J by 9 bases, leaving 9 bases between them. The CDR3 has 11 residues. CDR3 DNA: TGCAGTGCTAGGCCCCGAGGCATTCAGTACTTC. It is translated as CSARPRGIQYF.

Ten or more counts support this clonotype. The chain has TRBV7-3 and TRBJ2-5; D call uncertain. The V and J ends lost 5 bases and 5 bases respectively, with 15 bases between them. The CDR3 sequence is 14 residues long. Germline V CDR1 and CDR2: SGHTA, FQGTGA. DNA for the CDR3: TGTGCCAGCAGCCCGGACCCAACAACTGAGACCCAGTACTTC. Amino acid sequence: CASSPDPTTETQYF.

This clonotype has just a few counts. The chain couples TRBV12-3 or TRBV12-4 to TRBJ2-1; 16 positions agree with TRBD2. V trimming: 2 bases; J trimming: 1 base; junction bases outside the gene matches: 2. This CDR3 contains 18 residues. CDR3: CASSLSGLAGGSYNEQFF. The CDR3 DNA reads TGTGCCAGCAGTTTATCGGGACTAGCGGGAGGGTCCTACAATGAGCAGTTCTTC.

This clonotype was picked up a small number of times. The DNA for the CDR3 is TGCAGCGTTGAAGCCCCGCCGGGACAGGGGGGTTTTGGCTCCTACGAGCAGTACTTC. Residues: CSVEAPPGQGGFGSYEQYF. V usage is TRBV29-1 and J usage is TRBJ2-7; 11 bases match TRBD1. Unmatched junction bases numbered 14, after V lost 1 base and J lost 0 bases. Per the germline V gene, CDR1 is SQVTM and CDR2 is ANQGSEA. CDR3 length: 19 amino acids.

The CDR3 nucleotides are TGCAGTGCTAGAGATCAGGACTGGAACAATCAGCCCCAGCATTTT. Translating it yields CSARDQDWNNQPQHF. The V and J genes are TRBV20-1 and TRBJ1-5; no reliable D call. Between the trimmed V and J ends, which lost 0 bases and 3 bases, there was a span of 12 bases. This CDR3 has 15 amino acids. Looked up from germline, CDR1 is DFQATT and CDR2 is SNEGSKA (reference sequence).

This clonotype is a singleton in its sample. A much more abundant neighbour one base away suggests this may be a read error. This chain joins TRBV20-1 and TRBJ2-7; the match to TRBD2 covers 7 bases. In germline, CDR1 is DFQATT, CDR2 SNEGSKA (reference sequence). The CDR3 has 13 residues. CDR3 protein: CGQSGNGRSEQYF. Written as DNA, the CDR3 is TGCGGCCAAAGCGGGAATGGGCGGAGCGAGCAGTACTTC.

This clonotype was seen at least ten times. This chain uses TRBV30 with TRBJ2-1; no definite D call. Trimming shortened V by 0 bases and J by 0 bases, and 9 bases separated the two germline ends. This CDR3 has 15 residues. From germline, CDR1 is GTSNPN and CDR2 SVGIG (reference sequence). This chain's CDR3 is CAWSVDGSSYNEQFF. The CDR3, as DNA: TGTGCCTGGAGTGTAGACGGGTCCTCCTACAATGAGCAGTTCTTC. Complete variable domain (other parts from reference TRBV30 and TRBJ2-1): SQTIHQWPATLVQPVGSPLSLECTVEGTSNPNLYWYRQAAGRGLQLLFYSVGIGQISSEVPQNLSASRPQDRQFILSSKKLLLSDSGFYLCAWSVDGSSYNEQFFGPGTRLTVL.

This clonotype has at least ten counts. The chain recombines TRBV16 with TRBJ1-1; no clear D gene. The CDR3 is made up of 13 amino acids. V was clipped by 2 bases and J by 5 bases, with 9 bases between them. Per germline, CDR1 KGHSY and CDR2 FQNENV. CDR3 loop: CASSQQQETEAFF. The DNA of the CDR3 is TGTGCCAGCAGCCAACAGCAGGAGACTGAAGCTTTCTTT.

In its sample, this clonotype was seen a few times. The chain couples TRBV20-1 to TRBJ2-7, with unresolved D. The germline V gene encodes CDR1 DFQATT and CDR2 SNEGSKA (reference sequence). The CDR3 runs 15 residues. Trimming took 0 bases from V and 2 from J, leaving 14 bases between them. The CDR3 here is CSARDQVGLTYEQYF. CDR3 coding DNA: TGCAGTGCTAGAGATCAGGTCGGGCTGACCTACGAGCAGTACTTC.

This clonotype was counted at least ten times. The CDR3 coding sequence is TGTGCCAGCAGCTGGGAAAACTATGGCTACACCTTC. Residues: CASSWENYGYTF. J is TRBJ1-2 and V is TRBV7-8; D gene unclear. CDR3 size: 12 residues. The ends were cut back, 4 bases at V and 2 bases at J, with 5 bases in the middle. Germline CDR1 and CDR2: SGHVS and FQNEAQ.

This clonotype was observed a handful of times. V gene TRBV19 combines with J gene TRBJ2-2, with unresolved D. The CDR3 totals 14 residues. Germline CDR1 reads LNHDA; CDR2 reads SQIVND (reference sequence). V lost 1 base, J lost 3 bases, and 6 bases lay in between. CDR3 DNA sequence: TGTGCCAGTAGTATAGTAGGAGACACCGGGGAGCTGTTTTTT. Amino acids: CASSIVGDTGELFF.

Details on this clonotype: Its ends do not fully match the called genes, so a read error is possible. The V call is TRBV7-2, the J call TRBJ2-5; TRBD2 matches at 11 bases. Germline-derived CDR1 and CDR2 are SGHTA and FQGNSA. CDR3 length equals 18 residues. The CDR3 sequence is CANSYRGRLAGRQETQYF. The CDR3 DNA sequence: TGTGCCAACAGCTATAGGGGACGACTAGCGGGACGTCAAGAGACCCAGTACTTC.

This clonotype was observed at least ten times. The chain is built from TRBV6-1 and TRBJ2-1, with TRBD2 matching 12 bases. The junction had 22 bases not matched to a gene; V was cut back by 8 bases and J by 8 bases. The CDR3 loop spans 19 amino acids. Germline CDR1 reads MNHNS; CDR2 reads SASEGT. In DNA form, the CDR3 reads TGTGCCAGCGTAACACTGCCGGCTAGCGGGAGGGCATTTTCCCATGAGCAGTTCTTC. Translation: CASVTLPASGRAFSHEQFF.

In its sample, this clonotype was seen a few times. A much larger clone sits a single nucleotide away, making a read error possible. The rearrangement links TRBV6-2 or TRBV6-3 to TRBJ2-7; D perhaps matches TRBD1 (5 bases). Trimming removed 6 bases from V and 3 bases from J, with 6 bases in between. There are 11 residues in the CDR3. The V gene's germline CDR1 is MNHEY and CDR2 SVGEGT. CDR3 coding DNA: TGTGCCAGCAGGACAGACTACGAGCAGTACTTC. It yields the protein CASRTDYEQYF.

As DNA, the CDR3 is TGTGCCAGTACCCGGGGGGGGACAGGGGACGAGCAGTACTTC. Its protein is CASTRGGTGDEQYF. The genes are TRBV19 and TRBJ2-7; 10 positions match TRBD1. Germline CDR1 reads LNHDA; CDR2 reads SQIVND (reference sequence). V shed 7 bases, J shed 5 bases, and the junction held 8 bases outside the gene matches. There are 14 residues in the CDR3.

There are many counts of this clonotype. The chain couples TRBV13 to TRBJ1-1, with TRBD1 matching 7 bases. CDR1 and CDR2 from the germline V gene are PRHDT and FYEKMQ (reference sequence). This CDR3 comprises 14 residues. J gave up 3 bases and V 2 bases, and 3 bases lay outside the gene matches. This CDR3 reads CASSLPGTDTEAFF. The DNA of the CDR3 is TGTGCCAGCAGCTTACCTGGGACAGACACTGAAGCTTTCTTT. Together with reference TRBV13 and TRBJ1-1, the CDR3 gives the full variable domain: AAGVIQSPRHLIKEKRETATLKCYPIPRHDTVYWYQQGPGQDPQFLISFYEKMQSDKGSIPDRFSAQQFSDYHSELNMSSLELGDSALYFCASSLPGTDTEAFFGQGTRLTVV.